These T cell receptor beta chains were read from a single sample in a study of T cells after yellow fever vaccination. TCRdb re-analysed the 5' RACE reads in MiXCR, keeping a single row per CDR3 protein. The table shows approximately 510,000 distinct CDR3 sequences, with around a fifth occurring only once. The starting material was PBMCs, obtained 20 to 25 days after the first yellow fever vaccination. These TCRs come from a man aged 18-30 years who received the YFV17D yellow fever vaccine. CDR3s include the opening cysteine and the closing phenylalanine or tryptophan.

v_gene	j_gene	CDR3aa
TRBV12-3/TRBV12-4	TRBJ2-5	CASSFNLAGQETQYF
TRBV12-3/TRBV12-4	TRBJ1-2	CASYRDSNYGYTF
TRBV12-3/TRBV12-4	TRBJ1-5	CASSLGQGGEQPQHF
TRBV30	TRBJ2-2	CAWSGQGNTGELFF
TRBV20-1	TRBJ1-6	CSANPLGGEGSPLHF
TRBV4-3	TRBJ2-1	CASSQDTRVTYNEQFF
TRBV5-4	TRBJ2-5	CASSFTSRPQETQYF
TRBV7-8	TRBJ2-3	CASSLLLQDTQYF
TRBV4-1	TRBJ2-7	CASSHPGQGKDEQYF
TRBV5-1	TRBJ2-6	CASSFDGSSGANVLTF
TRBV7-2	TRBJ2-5	CASSQQQLQETQYF
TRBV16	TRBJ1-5	CASSQFDLRKHF
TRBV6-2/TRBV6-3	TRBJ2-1	CASSLAGLAGRSSYNEQFF
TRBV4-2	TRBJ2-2	CASSAAGENTGELFF
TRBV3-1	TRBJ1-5	CASSQGGGNNQPQHF
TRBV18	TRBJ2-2	CASSPRDRNTGELFF
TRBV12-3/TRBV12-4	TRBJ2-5	CASSSPDRAETQYF
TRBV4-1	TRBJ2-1	CASRSTGFENEQFF
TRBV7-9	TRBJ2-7	CASAPIQGVISYEQYF
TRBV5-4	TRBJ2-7	CASSFPGWSSYEQYF
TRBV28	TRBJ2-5	CASRRRLAGGIQETQYF
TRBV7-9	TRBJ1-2	CASSLAGTGTNYGYTF
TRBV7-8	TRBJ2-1	CASRRGGSSNEQFF
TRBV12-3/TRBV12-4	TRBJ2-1	CASTPRTSGDNEQFF
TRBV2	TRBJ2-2	CASSDLAGVITGELFF
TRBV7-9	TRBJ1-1	CASSSDRVLTEAFF
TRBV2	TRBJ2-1	CASKKRGDTYNEQFF
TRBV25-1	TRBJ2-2	CASSESTGEETGELFF
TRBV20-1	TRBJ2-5	CSASTLAGETQYF
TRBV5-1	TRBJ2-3	CASSLYSGQGTDTQYF
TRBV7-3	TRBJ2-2	CASSPGSGALELFF
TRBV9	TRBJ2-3	CASSVASQGAGDTQYF
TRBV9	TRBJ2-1	CASSVELAGAEQFF
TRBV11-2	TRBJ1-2	CASSQELTGRNGYTF
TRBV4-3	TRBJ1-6	CASSQSSLNSPLHF
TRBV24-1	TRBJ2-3	CATSVRSLPDGDTQYF
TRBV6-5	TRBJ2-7	CASSYGQISYEQYF
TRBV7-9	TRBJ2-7	CASSFPDRGLLYEQYF
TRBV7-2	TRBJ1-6	CASSRERGESPLHF
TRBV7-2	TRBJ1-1	CASSLDGAGAFF
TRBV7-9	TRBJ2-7	CASSLDPSRTYEQYF
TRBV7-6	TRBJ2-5	CASSLEAQQETQYF
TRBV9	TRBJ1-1	CASSVVTARGTEAFF
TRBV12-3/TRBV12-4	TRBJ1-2	CASSPQGQANYGYTF
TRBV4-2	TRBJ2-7	CASSQAGQVYEQYF
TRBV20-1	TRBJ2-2	CSARDRIINTGELFF
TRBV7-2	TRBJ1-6	CASSDPGGPLHF
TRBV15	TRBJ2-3	CATSRARTGHTDTQYF
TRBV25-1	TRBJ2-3	CASSEGGQGGVTQYF
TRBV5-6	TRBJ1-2	CASSSTGSNYGYTF
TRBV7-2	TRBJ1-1	CASSRPGTGTEAFF